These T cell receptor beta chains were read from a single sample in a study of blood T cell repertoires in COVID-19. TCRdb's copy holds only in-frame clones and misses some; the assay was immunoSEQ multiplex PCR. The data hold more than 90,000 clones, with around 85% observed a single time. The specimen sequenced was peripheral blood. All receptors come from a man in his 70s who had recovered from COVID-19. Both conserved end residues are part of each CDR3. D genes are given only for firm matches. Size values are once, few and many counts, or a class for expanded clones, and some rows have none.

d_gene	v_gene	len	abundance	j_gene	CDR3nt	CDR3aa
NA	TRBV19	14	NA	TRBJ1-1	TGTGCCAGTACCCAATGGGCATGGAACACTGAAGCTTTCTTT	CASTQWAWNTEAFF
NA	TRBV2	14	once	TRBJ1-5	TGTGCCAGCAACCCTCTGGAGGGGTATCAGCCCCAGCATTTT	CASNPLEGYQPQHF
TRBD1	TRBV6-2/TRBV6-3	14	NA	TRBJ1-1	TGTGCCAGCAGCCAAGTGGACAGGGACACTGAAGCTTTCTTT	CASSQVDRDTEAFF
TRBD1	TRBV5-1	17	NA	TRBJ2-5	TGCGCCAGCAGCTTCCGACTGGGGACAGGGGGAATAGAGACCCAGTACTTC	CASSFRLGTGGIETQYF
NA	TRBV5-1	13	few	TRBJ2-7	TGCGCCAGCAGCTTGTTTACAGGGTGGGAGCAGTACTTC	CASSLFTGWEQYF
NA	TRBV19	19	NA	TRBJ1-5	TGTGCCAGTAGTATAGATCCTTCGAGCCCTAACTGGAGCAATCAGCCCCAGCATTTT	CASSIDPSSPNWSNQPQHF
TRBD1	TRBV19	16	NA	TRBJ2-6	TGTGCCAGCGTCGGACAGGGGGGCTCTGGGGCCAACGTCCTGACTTTC	CASVGQGGSGANVLTF
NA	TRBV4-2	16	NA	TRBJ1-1	TGTGCCAGCAGCCAAGGGAGCCCAGAGGCGGGCGCTGAAGCTTTCTTT	CASSQGSPEAGAEAFF
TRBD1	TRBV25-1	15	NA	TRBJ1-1	TGTGCCAGCAGTGACCTGGGACAGGGAGGGACTGAAGCTTTCTTT	CASSDLGQGGTEAFF
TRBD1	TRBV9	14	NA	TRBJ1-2	TGTGCCAGCACCCGGGACAGCCTCAACTATGGCTACACCTTC	CASTRDSLNYGYTF
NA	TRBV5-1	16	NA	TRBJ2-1	TGCGCCAGCAGCTTGGGCTGGGAGGCCGCCTACAATGAGCAGTTCTTC	CASSLGWEAAYNEQFF
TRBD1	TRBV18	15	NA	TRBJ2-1	TGTGCCAGCTCACCATCGGGACAGATATACAATGAGCAGTTCTTC	CASSPSGQIYNEQFF
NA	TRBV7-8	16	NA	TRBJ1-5	TGTGCCAGCAGCGACCGGACAGCTTATAGCAATCAGCCCCAGCATTTT	CASSDRTAYSNQPQHF
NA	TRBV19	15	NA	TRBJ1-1	TGTGCCAGTAGCCTTCAGGGGAGTCTGAACACTGAAGCTTTCTTT	CASSLQGSLNTEAFF
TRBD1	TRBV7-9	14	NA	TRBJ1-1	TGTGCCAGCACCCCGGGACAGTGGAACACTGAAGCTTTCTTT	CASTPGQWNTEAFF
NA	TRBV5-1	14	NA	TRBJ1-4	TGCGCCAGCAGCTTGGCGGGGGGCGGTGAAAAACTGTTTTTT	CASSLAGGGEKLFF
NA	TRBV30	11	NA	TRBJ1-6	TGTGCCTGGAACAAACAGGGACCCCTCCACTTT	CAWNKQGPLHF
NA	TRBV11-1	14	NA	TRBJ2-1	TGTGCCAGCAGCCGGGGGTTTTCCTACAATGAGCAGTTCTTC	CASSRGFSYNEQFF
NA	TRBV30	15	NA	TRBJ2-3	TGTGCCTGGAAGAGGGTGGGTTTTAGCACAGATACGCAGTATTTT	CAWKRVGFSTDTQYF
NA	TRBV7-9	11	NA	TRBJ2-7	TGTGCCAGCAGCTTAGGCGCCGAGCAGTACTTC	CASSLGAEQYF
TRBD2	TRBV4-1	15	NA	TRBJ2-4	TGCGCCAGCAGCCAAGATCTAGCGGTGGGGAACATTCAGTACTTC	CASSQDLAVGNIQYF
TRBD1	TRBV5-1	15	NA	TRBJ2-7	TGCGCCAGCAGCTTCGGACAGGGGGCGTTTAACGAGCAGTACTTC	CASSFGQGAFNEQYF
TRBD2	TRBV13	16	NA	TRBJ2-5	TGTGCCAGCAGCTCGAGGGGCGGGGGGTTCCAAGAGACCCAGTACTTC	CASSSRGGGFQETQYF
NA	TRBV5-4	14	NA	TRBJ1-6	TGTGCCAGCAGCTTGACAGGGTTTAATTCACCCCTCCACTTT	CASSLTGFNSPLHF
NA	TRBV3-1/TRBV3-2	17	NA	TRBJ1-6	TGTGCCAGCAGCCAAGATGGGAGGGGGGGGTATAATTCACCCCTCCACTTT	CASSQDGRGGYNSPLHF
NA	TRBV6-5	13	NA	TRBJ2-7	TGTGCCAGCTTCAACGGGGGCGGGGGCGAGCAGTACTTC	CASFNGGGGEQYF
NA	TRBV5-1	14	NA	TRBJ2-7	TGCGCCAGCAGGTTCGGGACTGCGGAACGGGAGCAGTACTTC	CASRFGTAEREQYF
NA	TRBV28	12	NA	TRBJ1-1	TGTGCCAGCAGTCCCCAGAACACTGAAGCTTTCTTT	CASSPQNTEAFF
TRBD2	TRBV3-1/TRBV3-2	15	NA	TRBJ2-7	TGTGCCAGCAGCCAGGGACTAGCGGACCCCTACGAGCAGTACTTC	CASSQGLADPYEQYF
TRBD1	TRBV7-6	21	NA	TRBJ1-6	TGTGCCAGCAGCCGGGCAGTTTTCGGACAGGGGATAATCTCCTATAATTCACCCCTCCACTTT	CASSRAVFGQGIISYNSPLHF
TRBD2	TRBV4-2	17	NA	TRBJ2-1	TGTGCCAGCAGCCAAGTACATCGTAGCGGGGAATACAATGAGCAGTTCTTC	CASSQVHRSGEYNEQFF
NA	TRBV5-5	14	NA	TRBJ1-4	TGTGCCAGCAGCTTCAGCGGAACTAATGAAAAACTGTTTTTT	CASSFSGTNEKLFF
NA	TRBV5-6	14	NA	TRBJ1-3	TGTGCCAGCAGCACCCAGGGGCAAGGAAACACCATATATTTT	CASSTQGQGNTIYF
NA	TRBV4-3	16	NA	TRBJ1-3	TGCGCCAGCAGCCAAGATGGGGCCCACTCTGGAAACACCATATATTTT	CASSQDGAHSGNTIYF
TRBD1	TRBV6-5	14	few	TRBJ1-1	TGTGCCAGCAGATTAGACAGGGGGCAAACTGAAGCTTTCTTT	CASRLDRGQTEAFF
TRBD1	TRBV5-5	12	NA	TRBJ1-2	TGTGCCAGCAGCTTGACAGGGGGCGGCTACACCTTC	CASSLTGGGYTF
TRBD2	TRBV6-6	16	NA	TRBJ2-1	TGTGCCAGCAGTTACTCGAGTAGACTAGCGGGAGACGAGCAGTTCTTC	CASSYSSRLAGDEQFF
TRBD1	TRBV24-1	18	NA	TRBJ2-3	TGTGCCACCAGTGATCCTCGTATGGACAGGGGAAACACAGATACGCAGTATTTT	CATSDPRMDRGNTDTQYF
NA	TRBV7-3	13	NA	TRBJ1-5	TGTGCCAGCAGCTTGTCCAGAAATCAGCCCCAGCATTTT	CASSLSRNQPQHF
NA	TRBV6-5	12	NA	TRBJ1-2	TGTGCCACCACTGGGGGGAACTATGGCTACACCTTC	CATTGGNYGYTF
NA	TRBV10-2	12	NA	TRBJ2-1	TGCGCCAGCAGTGGGTCCTTCAATGAGCAGTTCTTC	CASSGSFNEQFF
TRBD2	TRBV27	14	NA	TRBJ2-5	TGTGCCAGCGGCCGCGGGGGGCGGTTGGAGACCCAGTACTTC	CASGRGGRLETQYF
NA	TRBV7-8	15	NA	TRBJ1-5	TGTGCCAGCAGCTCGGGGGGGGCCAGCAATCAGCCCCAGCATTTT	CASSSGGASNQPQHF
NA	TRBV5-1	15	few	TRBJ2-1	TGCGCCAGCAGCTTTGTGGGGGGGCCTTACAATGAGCAGTTCTTC	CASSFVGGPYNEQFF
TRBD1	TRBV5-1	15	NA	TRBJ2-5	TGCGCCAGCAGCTTGGGGGACAGGGCCCAAGAGACCCAGTACTTC	CASSLGDRAQETQYF
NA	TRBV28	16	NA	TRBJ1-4	TGTGCCAGCAGTTTATCCGGGAGAGGAGCTAATGAAAAACTGTTTTTT	CASSLSGRGANEKLFF
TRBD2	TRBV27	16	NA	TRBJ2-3	TGTGCCAGCAGACCACTAGCGGAGTCTAGCACAGATACGCAGTATTTT	CASRPLAESSTDTQYF
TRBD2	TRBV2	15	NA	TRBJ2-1	TGTGCCAGCAGTGAGCTGGGACTAGCAATGAAGGAGCAGTTCTTC	CASSELGLAMKEQFF
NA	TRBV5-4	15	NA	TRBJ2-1	TGTGCCAGCAGCTTGGGTGGGGTAGGGGAAAATGAGCAGTTCTTC	CASSLGGVGENEQFF
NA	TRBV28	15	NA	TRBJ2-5	TGTGCCAGCAGTTATAGGGGTATAGGAAAAGAGACCCAGTACTTC	CASSYRGIGKETQYF
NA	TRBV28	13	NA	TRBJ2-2	TGTGCCAGCACCCTCACAGATACCGGGGAGCTGTTTTTT	CASTLTDTGELFF
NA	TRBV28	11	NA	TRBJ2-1	TGTGCCAGCACAGGGGCCAATGAGCAGTTCTTC	CASTGANEQFF
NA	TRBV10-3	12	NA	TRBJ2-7	TGTGCCATCAGTGAGTCGTGGCACGAGCAGTACTTC	CAISESWHEQYF